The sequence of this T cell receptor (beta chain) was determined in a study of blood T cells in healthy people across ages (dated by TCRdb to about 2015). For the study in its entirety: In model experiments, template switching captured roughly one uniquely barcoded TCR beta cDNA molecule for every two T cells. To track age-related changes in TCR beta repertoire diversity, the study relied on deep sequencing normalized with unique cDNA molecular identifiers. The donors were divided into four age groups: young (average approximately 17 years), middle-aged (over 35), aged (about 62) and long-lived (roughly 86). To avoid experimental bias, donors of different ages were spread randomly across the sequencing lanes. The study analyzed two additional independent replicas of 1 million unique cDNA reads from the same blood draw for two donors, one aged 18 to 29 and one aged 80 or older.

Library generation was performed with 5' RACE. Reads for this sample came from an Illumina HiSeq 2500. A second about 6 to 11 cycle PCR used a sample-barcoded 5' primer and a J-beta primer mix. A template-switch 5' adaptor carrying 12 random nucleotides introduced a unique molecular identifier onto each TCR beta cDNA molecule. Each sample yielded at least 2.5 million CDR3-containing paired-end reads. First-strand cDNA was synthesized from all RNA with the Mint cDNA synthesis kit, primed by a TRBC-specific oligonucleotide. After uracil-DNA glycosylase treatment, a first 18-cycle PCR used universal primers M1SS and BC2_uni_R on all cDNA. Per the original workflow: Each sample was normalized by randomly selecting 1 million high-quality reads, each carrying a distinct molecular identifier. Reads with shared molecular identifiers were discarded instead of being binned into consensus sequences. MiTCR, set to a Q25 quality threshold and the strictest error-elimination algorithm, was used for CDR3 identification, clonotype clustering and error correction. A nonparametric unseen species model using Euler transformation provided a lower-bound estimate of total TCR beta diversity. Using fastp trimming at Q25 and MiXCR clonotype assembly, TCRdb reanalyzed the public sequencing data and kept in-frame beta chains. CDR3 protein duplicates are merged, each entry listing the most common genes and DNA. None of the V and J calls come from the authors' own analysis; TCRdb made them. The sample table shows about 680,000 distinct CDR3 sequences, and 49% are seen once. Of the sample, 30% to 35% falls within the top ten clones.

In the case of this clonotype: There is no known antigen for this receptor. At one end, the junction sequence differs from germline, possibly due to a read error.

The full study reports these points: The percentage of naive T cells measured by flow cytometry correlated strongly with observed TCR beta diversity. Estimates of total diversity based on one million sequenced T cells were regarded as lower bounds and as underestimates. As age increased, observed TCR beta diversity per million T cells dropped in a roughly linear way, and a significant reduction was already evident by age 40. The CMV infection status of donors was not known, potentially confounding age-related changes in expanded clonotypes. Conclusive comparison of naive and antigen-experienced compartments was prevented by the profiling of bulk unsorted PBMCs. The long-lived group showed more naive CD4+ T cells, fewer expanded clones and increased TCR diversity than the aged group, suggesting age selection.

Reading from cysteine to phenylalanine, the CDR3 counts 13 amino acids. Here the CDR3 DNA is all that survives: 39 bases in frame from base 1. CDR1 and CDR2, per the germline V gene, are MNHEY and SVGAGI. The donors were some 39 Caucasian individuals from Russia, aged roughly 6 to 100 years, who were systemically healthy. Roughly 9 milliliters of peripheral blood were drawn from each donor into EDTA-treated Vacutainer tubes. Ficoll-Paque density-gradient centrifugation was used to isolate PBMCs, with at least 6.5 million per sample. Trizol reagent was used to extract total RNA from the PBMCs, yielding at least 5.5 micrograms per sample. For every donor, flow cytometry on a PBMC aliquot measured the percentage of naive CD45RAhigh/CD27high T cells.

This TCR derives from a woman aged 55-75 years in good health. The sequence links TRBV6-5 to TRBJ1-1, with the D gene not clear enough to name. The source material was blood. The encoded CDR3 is CTSSRRRGTEAFF. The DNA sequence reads TGTACCAGCAGTCGACGTCGGGGCACTGAAGCTTTCTTT.